The 27 T cell receptor beta chains reported below all come from one sample, sequenced in a study of graft-versus-host responses after intestinal transplantation. The protocol was immunoSEQ multiplex PCR, while the TCRdb copy is restricted to in-frame clones and leaves out a portion. The repertoire includes more than 90,000 clones, around 94% of them detected once, and about 0.2% sits in the top ten. No antigen has been identified for these receptors. Material: unstimulated CD4+ T cells sorted from spleen or lymph node cells, obtained before transplant. These receptors all stem from a human donor who was the organ donor for an intestinal transplant.

The chain joins TRBV2 to TRBJ1-1; D call uncertain. This CDR3 contains 14 residues. Trimming removed 4 bases at V and 3 bases at J, with 12 bases between. CDR1 and CDR2 (germline): SNHLY, FYNNEI. CDR3 region: CASSVEGSDTEAFF. CDR3 nucleotide sequence: TGTGCCAGCAGTGTAGAGGGTTCGGACACTGAAGCTTTCTTT. Variable domain in full (rest from reference TRBV2 and TRBJ1-1): EPEVTQTPSHQVTQMGQEVILRCVPISNHLYFYWYRQILGQKVEFLVSFYNNEISEKSEIFDDQFSVERPDGSNFTLKIRSTKLEDSAMYFCASSVEGSDTEAFFGQGTRLTVV.

J is TRBJ1-4 and V is TRBV27, with D perhaps matching TRBD1 (6 bases). Germline V gene lookup returns CDR1 MNHEY and CDR2 SMNVEV (reference sequence). The V gene lost 6 bases and the J gene lost 1 base, with 12 bases spanning the gap. The CDR3 is 15 amino acids. CDR3: CASRGAGRTNEKLFF. The CDR3 coding sequence is TGTGCCAGCAGGGGGGCCGGGAGAACTAATGAAAAACTGTTTTTT.

V is TRBV5-4 and J is TRBJ2-5; the D call may be TRBD1 or TRBD2 (6 bases each). The V gene lost 0 bases and the J gene lost 5 bases, with 17 bases spanning the gap. This CDR3 comprises 16 residues. The germline gives CDR1 SGHNT, CDR2 YYREEE (reference sequence). CDR3: CASSLDTGEGEETQYF. The CDR3 DNA is TGTGCCAGCAGCTTGGATACGGGAGAGGGGGAGGAGACCCAGTACTTC.

The chain uses TRBV6-1 and TRBJ1-3, with unresolved D. V was pared by 4 bases and J by 4 bases, with 11 bases between. This CDR3 region has 14 residues. Looked up from germline, CDR1 is MNHNS and CDR2 is SASEGT. In DNA, the CDR3 is TGTGCCAGCAGTGGAAGCCATAGGGGAAACACCATATATTTT. Encoded protein: CASSGSHRGNTIYF.

This rearrangement joins TRBV27 to TRBJ1-1, with D possibly matching TRBD1 (6 bases). Trimming took off 5 bases at V and 1 base at J, with 11 bases between the two ends. This CDR3 has 14 amino acids. CDR1 and CDR2 from the germline V gene are MNHEY and SMNVEV (reference sequence). CDR3 sequence reads: CASSLYRENTEAFF. The CDR3 DNA reads as TGTGCCAGCAGTCTATACAGGGAGAACACTGAAGCTTTCTTT.

The chain is built from TRBV6-5 and TRBJ2-4; D is undetermined. This CDR3 comprises 16 residues. Trimming stripped 0 bases from V and 0 bases from J, with 9 bases between. Germline V gene data show CDR1 as MNHEY and CDR2 as SVGAGI. The CDR3 is CASSYSASVAKNIQYF. CDR3 DNA sequence: TGTGCCAGCAGTTACTCGGCGTCGGTAGCCAAAAACATTCAGTACTTC.

The rearrangement joins TRBV4-3 to TRBJ2-3, with 8 bases aligning to TRBD2. The trim removed 1 base at V and 10 bases at J, leaving 10 bases unmatched. There are 15 residues in the CDR3. Germline CDR1 LGHNA, CDR2 YSLEER. The CDR3: CASSQAASGQTAQYF. The CDR3 DNA sequence: TGCGCCAGCAGCCAAGCGGCTAGCGGGCAAACGGCGCAGTATTTT.

The chain employs TRBV7-9 and TRBJ2-7, with 7 bases aligning to TRBD2. The V and J ends lost 1 base and 2 bases, in that order; junction bases with no gene match: 14. Germline assignment: CDR1 SEHNR and CDR2 FQNEAQ (reference sequence). This CDR3 contains 18 residues. CDR3 sequence reads: CASSLGRGRLAETYEQYF. The CDR3 bases are TGTGCCAGCAGCTTAGGGCGTGGGAGGCTAGCGGAGACCTACGAGCAGTACTTC.

The genes are TRBV28 and TRBJ2-3; a weak D match, TRBD1 (5 bases). V was shortened by 2 bases and J by 3 bases, with 12 bases between the two germline ends. The CDR3 runs 15 residues. The V gene's germline CDR1 is MDHEN and CDR2 SYDVKM. The DNA of the CDR3 is TGTGCCAGCAGTTTACCACAGGCCCTAACAGATACGCAGTATTTT. Protein sequence: CASSLPQALTDTQYF.

The CDR3 region is CASMEAGYSYNEQFF. The CDR3 nucleotides read TGTGCCAGCATGGAAGCGGGTTACTCCTACAATGAGCAGTTCTTC. The chain carries TRBV2 and TRBJ2-1, with D maybe TRBD2 (6 bases). This CDR3 has 15 amino acids. Germline CDR1 and CDR2: SNHLY and FYNNEI. V was shortened by 7 bases and J by 0 bases, with 13 bases between the two germline ends.

The chain links TRBV7-2 to TRBJ2-5; D call uncertain. The germline V gene has CDR1 SGHTA and CDR2 FQGNSA. The CDR3 contains 12 residues. Trimming left V 5 bases short and J 5 bases short, with 9 bases between. CDR3 protein: CASSVNEETQYF. In DNA, the CDR3 is TGTGCCAGCAGCGTGAACGAGGAGACCCAGTACTTC.

This chain uses TRBV5-6 with TRBJ2-2; D perhaps matches TRBD2 (5 bases). Germline V gene data show CDR1 as SGHDT and CDR2 as YYEEEE. The CDR3 length is 13 residues. V was cut by 5 bases and J by 5 bases, with 10 bases left in between. The CDR3 DNA reads TGTGCCAGCAGGTGGAGGCTGACCGGGGAGCTGTTTTTT. Translation gives CASRWRLTGELFF.

The chain has TRBV5-1 and TRBJ2-5; D remains ambiguous. Trimming stripped 3 bases from V and 0 bases from J, with 15 bases between. Germline CDR1 and CDR2: SGHRS and YFSETQ. CDR3 length: 16 residues. CDR3 sequence reads: CASSSSPQRHQETQYF. The CDR3 nucleotides are TGCGCCAGCAGCTCCTCCCCACAAAGGCACCAAGAGACCCAGTACTTC.

The chain recombines TRBV2 with TRBJ2-1, with D perhaps TRBD1 or TRBD2 (5 bases each). The CDR3 has 15 amino acids. Germline V CDR1 and CDR2: SNHLY, FYNNEI. The ends were cut back, 9 bases at V and 2 bases at J, with 17 bases in the middle. CDR3 in DNA: TGTGCCAGTTCCGGGACCCGAATGCCCTACAATGAGCAGTTCTTC. Encoded protein: CASSGTRMPYNEQFF.

The chain carries TRBV11-2 and TRBJ2-7; the match to TRBD2 covers 9 bases. Germline trimming cut 4 bases from V and 3 bases from J; bases unmatched to any gene: 7. CDR1 is SGHAT and CDR2 is FQNNGV in the germline V gene. There are 15 residues in the CDR3. CDR3: CASSSPAGGLYEQYF. The CDR3 DNA is TGTGCCAGCAGCTCTCCAGCGGGAGGACTCTACGAGCAGTACTTC.

This rearrangement joins TRBV7-2 to TRBJ2-7; D is undetermined. The CDR3 sequence is 14 residues long. Trimming took off 2 bases at V and 0 bases at J, with 8 bases between the two ends. The germline V gene encodes CDR1 SGHTA and CDR2 FQGNSA. For the CDR3, the DNA is TGTGCCAGCAGCTTAAGACTGACCTCCTACGAGCAGTACTTC. Translated: CASSLRLTSYEQYF. The whole variable domain, remainder taken from reference TRBV7-2 and TRBJ2-7, is GAGVSQSPSNKVTEKGKDVELRCDPISGHTALYWYRQSLGQGLEFLIYFQGNSAPDKSGLPSDRFSAERTGGSVSTLTIQRTQQEDSAVYLCASSLRLTSYEQYFGPGTRLTVT.

CDR3 region: CASAGGAGTDTQYF. The CDR3 nucleotides are TGTGCCAGTGCCGGGGGGGCGGGCACAGATACGCAGTATTTT. V usage is TRBV19 and J usage is TRBJ2-3, with 8 positions matching TRBD2. J was trimmed by 1 base and V by 8 bases; bases with no gene match: 5. Germline V gene sequence: CDR1 LNHDA, CDR2 SQIVND (reference sequence). The CDR3 is made up of 14 amino acids.

Notes on this clone: Sequence at one end of the junction differs from germline and may be a read error. The CDR3: CASSVQARTSYNKQFF. CDR3 sequence (DNA): TGTGCCAGCAGTGTCCAGGCCCGAACGTCCTACAATAAGCAGTTCTTC. V and J are TRBV6-4 and TRBJ2-1; D is undetermined. The CDR3 is 16 residues long. CDR1 MRHNA and CDR2 SNTAGT come from the germline V gene.

Concerning this clone itself: The same CDR3 can be traced to other DNA sequences in this sample. Here the CDR3 reads CATSRDRVSGNTIYF. The CDR3 DNA sequence: TGTGCCACCAGCAGAGATCGGGTCTCTGGAAACACCATATATTTT. The J gene is TRBJ1-3, the V gene TRBV15; D is undetermined. The V gene lost 0 bases and the J gene lost 0 bases, with 6 bases spanning the gap. In germline, CDR1 is LNHNV, CDR2 YYDKDF (reference sequence). The CDR3 sequence is 15 residues long.

V and J are TRBV6-5 and TRBJ2-5; 9 bases are shared with TRBD2. Germline-derived CDR1 and CDR2 are MNHEY and SVGAGI. With 9 bases clipped from V and 1 base from J, the junction kept 6 bases outside the gene matches. The CDR3 spans 14 residues. The DNA of the CDR3 is TGTGCCAGTCAGGTTAGCGGGAGCCAAGAGACCCAGTACTTC. Translating it yields CASQVSGSQETQYF.

The V and J genes are TRBV27 and TRBJ2-7; TRBD2 agrees at 7 bases. Germline V CDR1 and CDR2: MNHEY, SMNVEV (reference sequence). This CDR3 has 15 amino acids. V shed 6 bases and J 3 bases; nucleotides not matched to a gene: 11. CDR3 sequence: CASSLGLAGLYEQYF. The CDR3 DNA is TGTGCCAGCAGCCTGGGATTAGCGGGCCTCTACGAGCAGTACTTC.

The V gene is TRBV28, the J gene TRBJ2-1; weak D call: TRBD1 (5 bases). The CDR3 extends over 16 amino acids. V lost 7 bases and J 6 bases, leaving 22 bases between the germline ends. The V gene's germline CDR1 is MDHEN and CDR2 SYDVKM. The CDR3 sequence: CASTRAKTGPPNEQFF. The CDR3 region has the DNA TGTGCCAGCACTCGGGCCAAAACAGGCCCCCCCAATGAGCAGTTCTTC.

The rearrangement uses TRBV6-1 and TRBJ1-1; no firm D call. Deletions cut 6 bases from V and 1 base from J, with 9 bases between. Germline V gene lookup returns CDR1 MNHNS and CDR2 SASEGT. CDR3 size: 13 residues. The CDR3 DNA reads TGTGCCAGCAGCCCGACTTGGAACACTGAAGCTTTCTTT. Protein: CASSPTWNTEAFF.

This rearrangement joins TRBV2 to TRBJ1-3; 8 bases are shared with TRBD1. Germline CDR1 SNHLY, CDR2 FYNNEI. This CDR3 spans 13 amino acids. V dropped 6 bases and J dropped 4; count of bases not matched to a gene: 2. The CDR3 loop reads CASRWDRGNTIYF. As DNA, the CDR3 is TGTGCCAGCAGGTGGGACAGGGGAAACACCATATATTTT.

This clone has a handful of counts. The rearrangement uses TRBV11-3 and TRBJ2-7, with 7 bases fitting TRBD2. The CDR3 has 14 residues. With V trimmed by 6 bases and J by 4 bases, 9 bases remained unmatched. Germline CDR1 reads SGHNT; CDR2 reads YENEEA. In DNA form, the CDR3 reads TGTGCCAGCAGTGGGGGGGGACCCCCTTACGAGCAGTACTTC. Protein sequence: CASSGGGPPYEQYF. Combining the CDR3 with reference TRBV11-3 and TRBJ2-7 gives the whole variable domain EAGVVQSPRYKIIEKKQPVAFWCNPISGHNTLYWYLQNLGQGPELLIRYENEEAVDDSQLPKDRFSAERLKGVDSTLKIQPAELGDSAVYLCASSGGGPPYEQYFGPGTRLTVT.

The rearrangement links TRBV19 to TRBJ1-2, with TRBD1 matching over 7 bases. Trimming cost V 3 bases and J 1 base; bases outside gene matches: 5. The germline V gene has CDR1 LNHDA and CDR2 SQIVND (reference sequence). CDR3 length: 15 amino acids. CDR3 in DNA: TGTGCCAGTAGTATCAGGCAGGGGGTTAACTATGGCTACACCTTC. Its protein is CASSIRQGVNYGYTF.

The rearrangement uses TRBV7-8 and TRBJ1-6; D perhaps matches TRBD1 (6 bases). Germline V gene sequence: CDR1 SGHVS, CDR2 FQNEAQ. The CDR3 is 13 residues long. V lost 6 bases and J lost 10, with 13 bases in between. CDR3 in amino acids: CASSYREDSPLHF. The CDR3 nucleotides are TGTGCCAGCAGTTACAGGGAGGACTCACCCCTCCACTTT.